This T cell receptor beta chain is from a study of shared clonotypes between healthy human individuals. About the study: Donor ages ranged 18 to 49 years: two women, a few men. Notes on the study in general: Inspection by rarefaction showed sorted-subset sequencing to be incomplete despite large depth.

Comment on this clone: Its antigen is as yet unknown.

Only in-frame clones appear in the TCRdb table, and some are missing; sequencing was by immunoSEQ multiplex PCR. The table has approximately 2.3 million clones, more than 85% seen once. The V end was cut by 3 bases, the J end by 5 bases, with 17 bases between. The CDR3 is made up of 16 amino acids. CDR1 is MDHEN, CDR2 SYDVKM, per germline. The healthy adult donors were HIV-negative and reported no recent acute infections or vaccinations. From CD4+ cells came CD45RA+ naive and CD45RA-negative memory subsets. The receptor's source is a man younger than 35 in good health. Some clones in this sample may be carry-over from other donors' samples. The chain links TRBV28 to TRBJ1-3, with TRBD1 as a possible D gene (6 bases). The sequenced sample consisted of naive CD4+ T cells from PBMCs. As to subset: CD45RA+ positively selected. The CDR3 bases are TGTGCCAGCAGTTTGGGCCACCGGGGGGCGAGAAACACCATATATTTT. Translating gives CASSLGHRGARNTIYF.